Each of the 7 T cell receptor beta chains below was sequenced from the same sample in a study of cytomegalovirus exposure and HLA in healthy donors. Primers included in the PCR were 60 Vbeta and 13 Jbeta primers. Clones were sequenced by immunoSEQ multiplex PCR, and TCRdb holds only the in-frame ones, with some missing. The sample consists of 90,000 to 120,000 clones, around 73% of them appearing once. What was sequenced was PBMCs. The receptors stem from a man younger than 40 in good health and CMV-seronegative.

The sample holds a few counts of this clone. V and J are TRBV5-1 and TRBJ2-7; 8 positions match TRBD2. The V gene end was trimmed by 0 bases and the J gene end by 4 bases; junction bases not matched to a gene: 6. The CDR3 sequence is 15 residues long. The germline V gene has CDR1 SGHRS and CDR2 YFSETQ. Here the CDR3 reads CASSLAGTRMYEQYF. The CDR3 DNA reads TGCGCCAGCAGCTTGGCCGGGACTAGAATGTACGAGCAGTACTTC.

This clone was counted many times. The chain has TRBV1 and TRBJ2-1; the DNA was not used to check the table's D call, TRBD2. TRBV1 is given as a pseudogene. The CDR3 loop spans 13 amino acids. CDR3 DNA sequence: TGCATCCGCCGATTCAGCGGGCCTGGCGAGCAGTTCTTC. As protein: CIRRFSGPGEQFF.

Turning to this clone: Additional DNA sequences in this sample encode the identical CDR3. CDR3 in amino acids: CASSLSGGSYEQYF. The CDR3 bases are TGTGCCAGCAGCTTGTCAGGGGGTTCCTACGAGCAGTACTTC. V gene TRBV7-8 combines with J gene TRBJ2-7; TRBD1 matches 7 bases. Per the germline V gene, CDR1 is SGHVS and CDR2 is FQNEAQ. The J segment lost 1 base and the V segment lost 3 bases, leaving 3 bases of the junction unmatched. The CDR3 consists of 14 residues.

In its sample, this clone was seen a few times. The chain couples TRBV5-5 to TRBJ2-7; 7 bases are a match to TRBD2. V was clipped by 4 bases and J by 3 bases; unmatched bases: 7. Germline CDR1 is SGHKS and CDR2 is YYEKEE (reference sequence). This CDR3 has 14 residues. This CDR3 is CASSPTSESYEQYF. The DNA for the CDR3 is TGTGCCAGCAGCCCTACTAGCGAAAGCTACGAGCAGTACTTC.

This clone has a handful of counts. This chain connects TRBV6-5 to TRBJ2-5; D is uncertain. This CDR3 region has 12 residues. Germline V gene data show CDR1 as MNHEY and CDR2 as SVGAGI. V was clipped by 7 bases and J by 3 bases, with 9 bases between them. The CDR3 nucleotides read TGTGCCAGCACGCCCAGTGAAGAGACCCAGTACTTC. This translates into CASTPSEETQYF.

This clone was seen a few times. The chain employs TRBV2 and TRBJ1-1; D is undetermined. The V and J ends lost 6 bases and 3 bases respectively, with 11 bases between them. Per germline, CDR1 SNHLY and CDR2 FYNNEI. This CDR3 region has 13 residues. The CDR3 spells CASSLSRDTEAFF. In DNA form, the CDR3 reads TGTGCCAGCAGCCTGTCACGCGACACTGAAGCTTTCTTT.

V usage is TRBV28 and J usage is TRBJ2-5; a weak D match, TRBD2 (5 bases). The J call may not be correct, given that the DNA end is closer to TRBJ2-7. Germline CDR1 reads MDHEN; CDR2 reads SYDVKM. This CDR3 contains 14 residues. The CDR3 loop is CASHVRGTPYEQYF. CDR3 bases: TGTGCCAGTCATGTTCGGGGAACCCCCTACGAGCAGTACTTC.